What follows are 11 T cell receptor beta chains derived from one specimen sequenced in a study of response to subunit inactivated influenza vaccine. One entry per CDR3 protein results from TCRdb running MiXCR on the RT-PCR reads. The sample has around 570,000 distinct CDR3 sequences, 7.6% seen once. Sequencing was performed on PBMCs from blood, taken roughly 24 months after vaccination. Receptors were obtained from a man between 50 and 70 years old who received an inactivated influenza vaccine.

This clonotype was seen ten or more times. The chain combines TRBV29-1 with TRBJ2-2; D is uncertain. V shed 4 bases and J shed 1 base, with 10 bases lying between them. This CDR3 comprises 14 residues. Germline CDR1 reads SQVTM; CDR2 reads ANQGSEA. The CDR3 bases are TGCAGCGTTGTCGGCTGGGAGAACACCGGGGAGCTGTTTTTT. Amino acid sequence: CSVVGWENTGELFF.

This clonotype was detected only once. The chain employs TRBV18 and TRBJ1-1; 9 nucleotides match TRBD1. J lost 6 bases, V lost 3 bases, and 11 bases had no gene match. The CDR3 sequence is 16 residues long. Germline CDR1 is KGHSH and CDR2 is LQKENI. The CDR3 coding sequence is TGTGCCAGCTCACCCCGGGCGGGACAGGGAACGGCTGAAGCTTTCTTT. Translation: CASSPRAGQGTAEAFF.

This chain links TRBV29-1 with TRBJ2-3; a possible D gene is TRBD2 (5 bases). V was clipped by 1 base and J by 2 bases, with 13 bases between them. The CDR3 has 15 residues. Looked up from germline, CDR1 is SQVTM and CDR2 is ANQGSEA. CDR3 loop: CSVEGEMAHTDTQYF. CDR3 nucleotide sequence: TGCAGCGTTGAAGGGGAGATGGCACACACAGATACGCAGTATTTT.

CDR3 nucleotide sequence: TGCAGTGCTAGCGGTCTTACCGGGGAGCTGTTTTTT. Translated: CSASGLTGELFF. The rearrangement joins TRBV20-1 to TRBJ2-2; D uncertain. CDR1 is DFQATT, CDR2 SNEGSKA, per germline (reference sequence). Deletions cut 3 bases from V and 5 bases from J, with 7 bases between. The CDR3 loop spans 12 amino acids.

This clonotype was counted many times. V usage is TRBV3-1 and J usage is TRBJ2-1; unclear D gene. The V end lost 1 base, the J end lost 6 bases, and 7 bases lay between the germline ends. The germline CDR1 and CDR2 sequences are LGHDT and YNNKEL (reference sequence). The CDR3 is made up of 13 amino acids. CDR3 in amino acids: CASSQVTGNEQFF. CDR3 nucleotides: TGTGCCAGCAGCCAAGTGACGGGCAATGAGCAGTTCTTC.

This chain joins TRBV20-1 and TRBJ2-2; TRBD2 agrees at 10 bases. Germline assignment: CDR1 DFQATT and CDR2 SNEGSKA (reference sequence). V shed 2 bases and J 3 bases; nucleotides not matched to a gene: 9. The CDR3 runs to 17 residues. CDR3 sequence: CSARKPSGSRYTGELFF. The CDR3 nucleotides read TGCAGTGCTAGAAAACCTAGCGGGAGTCGTTACACCGGGGAGCTGTTTTTT.

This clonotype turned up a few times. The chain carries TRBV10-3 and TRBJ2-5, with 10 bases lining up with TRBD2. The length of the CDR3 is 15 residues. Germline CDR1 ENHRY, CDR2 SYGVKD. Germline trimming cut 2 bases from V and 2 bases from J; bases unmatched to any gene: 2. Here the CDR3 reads CAISEASGGQETQYF. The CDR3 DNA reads TGTGCCATCAGTGAGGCTAGCGGGGGTCAAGAGACCCAGTACTTC.

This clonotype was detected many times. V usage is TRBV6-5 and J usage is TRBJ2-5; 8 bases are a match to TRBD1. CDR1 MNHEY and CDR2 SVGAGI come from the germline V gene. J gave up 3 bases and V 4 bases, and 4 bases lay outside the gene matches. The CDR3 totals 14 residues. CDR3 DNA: TGTGCCAGCAGTTCGGGGGACAGGAAAGAGACCCAGTACTTC. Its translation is CASSSGDRKETQYF.

DNA of the CDR3: TGTGCCTGGAAGGTCAGGGGAGGGAGTGGGGGCATTCAGTACTTC. Residues: CAWKVRGGSGGIQYF. The V call is TRBV30, the J call TRBJ2-4; D may be TRBD2 (7 bases). This CDR3 is built from 15 residues. V lost 4 bases to trimming and J lost 9 bases, with 22 bases between them. Looked up from germline, CDR1 is GTSNPN and CDR2 is SVGIG (reference sequence). Variable domain in full (rest from reference TRBV30 and TRBJ2-4): SQTIHQWPATLVQPVGSPLSLECTVEGTSNPNLYWYRQAAGRGLQLLFYSVGIGQISSEVPQNLSASRPQDRQFILSSKKLLLSDSGFYLCAWKVRGGSGGIQYFGAGTRLSVL.

In DNA, the CDR3 is TGCGCCAGCAACCCGGGCGGGGGCCCTCACTACGAGCAGTACTTC. Its translation: CASNPGGGPHYEQYF. The rearrangement links TRBV23-1 to TRBJ2-7; D possibly corresponds to TRBD2 (7 bases). TRBV23-1 is treated as an ORF (open reading frame) with a function not yet certain. The length of the CDR3 is 15 residues. V was shortened by 7 bases and J by 3 bases, with 19 bases between the two germline ends.

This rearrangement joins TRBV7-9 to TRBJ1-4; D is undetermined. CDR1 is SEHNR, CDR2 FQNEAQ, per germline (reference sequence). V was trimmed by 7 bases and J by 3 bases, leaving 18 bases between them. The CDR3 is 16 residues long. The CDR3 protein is CASIHTSLLANEKLFF. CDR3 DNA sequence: TGTGCCAGCATCCACACGTCTTTATTAGCTAATGAAAAACTGTTTTTT.